Given below is one T cell receptor (beta chain) in context. TCRdb reanalysed the 5' RACE reads using MiXCR and keeps one entry per CDR3 protein. Here the sample spans a few hundred thousand distinct CDR3 sequences, approximately 17% being singletons. The data stem from a study of identical twins. J lost 0 bases, V lost 2 bases, and 9 bases had no gene match. The CDR3 is 19 residues long. Germline V gene data show CDR1 as MNHEY and CDR2 as SVGEGT. Sequencing was done on a sample of naive T cells sorted from blood. The chain carries TRBV6-2 or TRBV6-3 and TRBJ2-2; 10 bases match TRBD2. The source of this sequence is a man aged 50-60 years in good health. The CDR3 DNA follows: TGTGCCAGCAGTTACGACCTAGCGGGGGAACTTTCGAACACCGGGGAGCTGTTTTTT. Translated: CASSYDLAGELSNTGELFF.